This T cell receptor (beta chain) was documented in a study of post-analysis software for immune sequencing data. Study-level information: Relapsing-remitting, secondary progressive and progressive-relapsing forms of multiple sclerosis all featured among disease courses. Study-level points and caveats: Multiple sclerosis patients had significantly lower normalized Chao1 diversity than controls. When patients were compared with controls, about 5 TRBV segments were more frequent, TRBV5-6, TRBV5-1 and TRBV20-1 among them. By F measure, samples from a shared preparation batch strongly co-clustered.

As regards this clonotype: Its antigen remains unknown.

Looked up from germline, CDR1 is SNHLY and CDR2 is FYNNEI. CDR3 length: 13 residues. Unique-molecular-identifier-tagged TCR beta cDNA libraries were used. The authors obtained about 520,000 cDNA molecules from around 1 to 9.1 million T cells. TCRdb re-called the PCR reads with MiXCR, one entry per CDR3 protein. The sample lists 750,000 to 950,000 distinct CDR3 sequences, roughly 46% seen once, with roughly 4.9% in the top ten. This sequence originates from a girl aged 10 to 17 with multiple sclerosis. The source material was blood. This sequence joins TRBV2 and TRBJ2-5; D call uncertain. The J call may be wrong; the DNA end is better matched by TRBJ2-7. The CDR3 region has the DNA TGTGCCAGCAGTGAAGCGCTGAGAGACGAGCAGTACTTC. Translated, it gives CASSEALRDEQYF.